The 3 T cell receptor beta chains below come from one sample, sequenced in a study of T-cell reconstitution after alpha-beta-depleted transplantation in children. Unique molecular identifiers featured in how the TCRbeta library was prepared. TCRdb reprocessed the PCR reads with MiXCR, giving one entry per CDR3 protein. The repertoire consists of 780,000 or so distinct CDR3 sequences, with 16% occurring once and the leading ten covering roughly 5%. The starting material was PBMCs, mostly from graft donor cells, obtained 360 days after TCRalphabeta/CD19-depleted stem cell transplant. The origin of the receptors is a male patient between 5 and 17 years old who had a stem cell transplant for acute lymphoblastic leukemia, so the T cells may come from the graft donor.

The chain employs TRBV9 and TRBJ2-3; the D is unclear. The CDR3 sequence is 13 residues long. CDR1 and CDR2 from the germline V gene are SGDLS and YYNGEE. The V and J ends lost 7 bases and 2 bases respectively, with 11 bases between them. The CDR3 coding sequence is TGTGCCAGCGCCTCACGAAACACAGATACGCAGTATTTT. The encoded protein is CASASRNTDTQYF.

In this sample, this clonotype turned up a few times. The chain is built from TRBV15 and TRBJ2-3; 12 bases are a match to TRBD2. Trimming took 4 bases from V and 3 from J; bases not matched to a gene: 5. Germline V CDR1 and CDR2: LNHNV, YYDKDF (reference sequence). There are 16 residues in the CDR3. CDR3: CATSTGTSGHTDTQYF. Written as DNA, the CDR3 is TGTGCCACCAGCACCGGGACTAGCGGGCATACAGATACGCAGTATTTT.

This chain connects TRBV7-2 to TRBJ2-3; a weak D match, TRBD1 (6 bases). Germline V lookup: CDR1 SGHTA, CDR2 FQGNSA. The length of the CDR3 is 13 residues. Trimming removed 4 bases from V and 2 bases from J, with 7 bases in between. In DNA, the CDR3 is TGTGCCAGCAGCTACAGGGACACAGATACGCAGTATTTT. Its translation: CASSYRDTDTQYF.